This T cell receptor (beta chain) appears in the sequencing data of a study of T cells after yellow fever vaccination. The CDR3 contains 13 residues. V lost 1 base and J lost 6, with 10 bases in between. Germline loops: CDR1 GTSNPN, CDR2 SVGIG (reference sequence). Comment on this clonotype: Its antigen is not identified.

MiXCR, run by TCRdb on the 5' RACE reads, gives a single entry per CDR3 protein. The table shows some 350,000 distinct CDR3 sequences, with about 4% occurring only once. Points from the study as a whole: Researchers noted that a small share of clonotypes showed up in both CD4 and CD8 compartments. Contaminants from the bulk population, in the form of abundant clonotypes, could be found in FACS-sorted repertoires.

The starting material was PBMCs, obtained 5 days after the yellow fever booster vaccination. This TCR came from a man between 18 and 29 years old who received the YFV17D yellow fever vaccine. V and J are TRBV30 and TRBJ1-5; D is ambiguous. As DNA, the CDR3 is TGTGCCTGGAGTGGTACAGTAGGTCAGCCCCAGCATTTT. Its translation: CAWSGTVGQPQHF.